A single sample gave rise to the 30 T cell receptor beta chains below, sequenced in a study of T cell changes during pregnancy in multiple sclerosis (dated by TCRdb to the late 2010s). Libraries came from the immunoSEQ multiplex PCR assay. TCRdb carries this immuneACCESS record with in-frame sequences only. Its versions omit some clonotypes, under half of them owing to an unresolved V gene in the studies checked, with the rest unexplained. This sample has approximately 100,000 clones in its table, and just over 90% of those were observed once. More than 0.95% of the sample goes to the ten largest clones. Sequences were derived from peripheral blood, sampled in the second trimester of pregnancy. The source of these receptors is a female donor with multiple sclerosis, enrolled in a pregnancy study.

The rearrangement joins TRBV7-9 to TRBJ2-7; 10 bases are a match to TRBD1. CDR1 is SEHNR and CDR2 is FQNEAQ in the germline V gene (reference sequence). V lost 5 bases to trimming and J lost 3 bases; unmatched junction nucleotides: 4. CDR3 length equals 14 residues. CDR3 sequence: CASSPRDRGYEQYF. CDR3 DNA sequence: TGTGCCAGCAGCCCCCGGGACAGGGGCTACGAGCAGTACTTC.

The rearrangement joins TRBV6-1 to TRBJ1-6; 7 bases align to TRBD1. CDR3 length equals 13 residues. With V trimmed by 6 bases and J by 11 bases, 7 bases remained unmatched. The V gene's germline CDR1 is MNHNS and CDR2 SASEGT. CDR3 in DNA: TGTGCCAGCAGACAGGGGCTGGAGGCACCCCTCCACTTT. Amino acid sequence: CASRQGLEAPLHF.

The chain combines TRBV6-1 with TRBJ1-2; 7 nucleotides line up with TRBD1. This CDR3 contains 17 residues. Germline trimming cut 0 bases from V and 2 bases from J; bases unmatched to any gene: 9. Germline CDR1 is MNHNS and CDR2 is SASEGT. As DNA, the CDR3 is TGTGCCAGCAGTGAAGCGAGGACAGGTTGGGGCAACTATGGCTACACCTTC. Encoded protein: CASSEARTGWGNYGYTF.

The DNA for the CDR3 is TGTGCCAGCTCATTTACAGGGGTCGTCTCCTACGAGCAGTACTTC. It specifies CASSFTGVVSYEQYF. The chain couples TRBV18 to TRBJ2-7; 7 nucleotides line up with TRBD1. Germline V gene sequence: CDR1 KGHSH, CDR2 LQKENI. This CDR3 has 15 amino acids. V shed 5 bases and J 0 bases; nucleotides not matched to a gene: 7.

The gene calls are TRBV15 and TRBJ2-2; 11 nucleotides match TRBD2. CDR1 is LNHNV, CDR2 YYDKDF, per germline (reference sequence). V dropped 0 bases and J dropped 7; count of bases not matched to a gene: 13. This CDR3 has 19 residues. The CDR3: CATSREAGGLAGGFGELFF. The CDR3 region has the DNA TGTGCCACCAGCAGAGAGGCAGGGGGCCTAGCGGGAGGATTCGGGGAGCTGTTTTTT.

This chain joins TRBV7-9 and TRBJ2-3; 8 nucleotides match TRBD1. The CDR3 loop spans 17 amino acids. Germline V CDR1 and CDR2: SEHNR, FQNEAQ (reference sequence). Trimming at V came to 0 bases and at J to 3 bases, leaving 8 bases not matched to a gene. CDR3 nucleotides: TGTGCCAGCAGCTTAGCAGCAACGGACAGGGCGACAGATACGCAGTATTTT. Its protein product is CASSLAATDRATDTQYF.

CDR3 residues: CASSAGTGNTGELFF. The CDR3 DNA is TGCGCCAGCAGCGCCGGGACAGGTAACACCGGGGAGCTGTTTTTT. This sequence joins TRBV5-1 and TRBJ2-2; 8 bases are shared with TRBD1. Germline assignment: CDR1 SGHRS and CDR2 YFSETQ. The ends lost 4 bases at V and 2 bases at J; junction bases unmatched: 4. The CDR3 covers 15 residues.

This clone was recorded only once. DNA of the CDR3: TGTGCCAGCAGCGCGACAGGGGGCTCGGGGGGAAACACCATATATTTT. Protein product: CASSATGGSGGNTIYF. This chain links TRBV9 with TRBJ1-3; 10 positions match TRBD1. Looked up from germline, CDR1 is SGDLS and CDR2 is YYNGEE. V lost 3 bases and J lost 4; bases outside the gene matches: 7. The CDR3 covers 16 residues.

The chain joins TRBV19 to TRBJ1-1; D is uncertain. The CDR3 is 13 amino acids. The V and J ends lost 5 bases and 6 bases respectively, with 13 bases between them. CDR1 and CDR2 from the germline V gene are LNHDA and SQIVND (reference sequence). CDR3 sequence: CASSVRVGAEAFF. The CDR3 DNA sequence: TGTGCCAGTAGTGTAAGGGTGGGAGCTGAAGCTTTCTTT.

This clone came up once. This chain links TRBV11-2 with TRBJ2-7; no definite D call. CDR1 SGHAT and CDR2 FQNNGV come from the germline V gene. V lost 4 bases to trimming and J lost 3 bases, with 4 bases between them. The CDR3 runs to 11 residues. In DNA, the CDR3 is TGTGCCAGCAGCTCCGGCTACGAGCAGTACTTC. As protein: CASSSGYEQYF.

V usage is TRBV5-4 and J usage is TRBJ1-1; D not certain. V lost 0 bases and J lost 7, with 16 bases in between. CDR3 size: 15 residues. Germline CDR1 reads SGHNT; CDR2 reads YYREEE (reference sequence). For the CDR3, the DNA is TGTGCCAGCAGCTTGGGACTGGGAGGCCGCGTTGAAGCTTTCTTT. It encodes CASSLGLGGRVEAFF.

This chain uses TRBV7-6 with TRBJ2-2; 10 bases align to TRBD2. The CDR3 runs 17 residues. In germline, CDR1 is SGHVS, CDR2 FNYEAQ. Trimming removed 4 bases from V and 5 bases from J; junction bases left unmatched: 10. CDR3 sequence (DNA): TGTGCCAGCAGCTCAACTCTCAGCGGGGGGGAAACCGGGGAGCTGTTTTTT. Translation: CASSSTLSGGETGELFF.

The chain carries TRBV28 and TRBJ1-5; 8 positions agree with TRBD1. The CDR3 has 15 residues. Germline V CDR1 and CDR2: MDHEN, SYDVKM. Trimming cost V 6 bases and J 6 bases; bases outside gene matches: 10. CDR3 bases: TGTGCCAGCAGCCCGGACAGGGTGATAGCTCAGCCCCAGCATTTT. Protein: CASSPDRVIAQPQHF. The full variable domain, completed using reference TRBV28 and TRBJ1-5, is DVKVTQSSRYLVKRTGEKVFLECVQDMDHENMFWYRQDPGLGLRLIYFSYDVKMKEKGDIPEGYSVSREKKERFSLILESASTNQTSMYLCASSPDRVIAQPQHFGDGTRLSIL.

This chain links TRBV5-6 with TRBJ1-6, with 7 nucleotides matching TRBD1. The V gene's germline CDR1 is SGHDT and CDR2 YYEEEE. V gave up 2 bases and J gave up 8 bases; unmatched junction bases: 10. CDR3 length equals 16 residues. The CDR3 nucleotides are TGTGCCAGCAGCTTAACTGGGCGACAGGGCGATTCACCCCTCCACTTT. Its translation: CASSLTGRQGDSPLHF.

The chain joins TRBV5-1 to TRBJ2-5; 12 nucleotides agree with TRBD2. The ends lost 3 bases at V and 4 bases at J; junction bases unmatched: 4. Germline V gene lookup returns CDR1 SGHRS and CDR2 YFSETQ. The CDR3 is 15 residues long. CDR3 residues: CASSSGLAGSETQYF. The CDR3 DNA reads TGCGCCAGCAGCTCCGGACTAGCGGGGTCAGAGACCCAGTACTTC.

This clone was counted a few times. The chain has TRBV6-5 and TRBJ2-1; a possible D gene is TRBD2 (6 bases). The CDR3 is 15 residues long. Trimming took 8 bases from V and 3 from J, leaving 17 bases between them. Germline CDR1 reads MNHEY; CDR2 reads SVGAGI. The CDR3 region is CASHSRGVNYNEQFF. The CDR3 DNA reads TGTGCCAGCCACTCGCGGGGTGTTAACTACAATGAGCAGTTCTTC.

V is TRBV5-4 and J is TRBJ1-2; D is undetermined. The V gene's germline CDR1 is SGHNT and CDR2 YYREEE (reference sequence). V was clipped by 0 bases and J by 8 bases, with 14 bases between them. The CDR3 has 14 amino acids. The chain's CDR3 is CASSLGFGPGGYTF. The DNA of the CDR3 is TGTGCCAGCAGCTTGGGTTTCGGTCCCGGGGGCTACACCTTC.

This sequence joins TRBV9 and TRBJ2-5; 11 bases match TRBD2. J was trimmed by 1 base and V by 0 bases; bases with no gene match: 8. This CDR3 is built from 18 residues. Per the germline V gene, CDR1 is SGDLS and CDR2 is YYNGEE. CDR3 sequence reads: CASSVGRSSGGAQETQYF. CDR3 coding DNA: TGTGCCAGCAGCGTAGGTAGGAGTAGCGGGGGGGCCCAAGAGACCCAGTACTTC.

The V and J genes are TRBV5-1 and TRBJ1-2; 7 bases align to TRBD1. The CDR3 has 14 amino acids. CDR1 SGHRS and CDR2 YFSETQ come from the germline V gene. The junction had 7 bases not matched to a gene; V was cut back by 4 bases and J by 4 bases. CDR3 residues: CASSAHRGGYGYTF. The CDR3 DNA is TGCGCCAGCAGCGCACACAGGGGAGGCTATGGCTACACCTTC.

This clone has just one count. V usage is TRBV27 and J usage is TRBJ1-3; D is unclear. Germline values: CDR1 MNHEY, CDR2 SMNVEV (reference sequence). The length of the CDR3 is 15 residues. V was clipped by 2 bases and J by 4 bases, with 12 bases between them. The CDR3 loop reads CASSLRPGLGNTIYF. In nucleotides, the CDR3 is TGTGCCAGCAGTTTACGCCCGGGTTTAGGAAACACCATATATTTT.

The chain uses TRBV19 and TRBJ2-3; 12 bases fit TRBD2. This CDR3 contains 17 residues. The germline V gene encodes CDR1 LNHDA and CDR2 SQIVND (reference sequence). Unmatched junction bases numbered 3, after V lost 1 base and J lost 1 base. CDR3 sequence: CASSIGLAGVGTDTQYF. Here the CDR3 DNA reads TGTGCCAGTAGTATAGGACTAGCGGGAGTGGGCACAGATACGCAGTATTTT.

The count of this clone is one. CDR3 sequence reads: CASSLDRTAGSYTF. Written as DNA, the CDR3 is TGTGCCAGCAGTTTGGACAGGACAGCCGGCAGCTACACCTTC. The chain joins TRBV28 to TRBJ1-2, with TRBD1 matching 7 bases. The CDR3 loop spans 14 amino acids. The ends lost 3 bases at V and 9 bases at J; junction bases unmatched: 10. The germline V gene has CDR1 MDHEN and CDR2 SYDVKM.

The chain uses TRBV5-4 and TRBJ2-5; weak D call: TRBD1 (7 bases). V lost 1 base to trimming and J lost 5 bases, with 12 bases between them. The CDR3 length is 14 residues. Germline CDR1 reads SGHNT; CDR2 reads YYREEE (reference sequence). The CDR3 bases are TGTGCCAGCAGCTTGCGATCAGGGGGGGAGACCCAGTACTTC. Translating gives CASSLRSGGETQYF. Full variable domain (rest looked up from reference TRBV5-4 and TRBJ2-5): ETGVTQSPTHLIKTRGQQVTLRCSSQSGHNTVSWYQQALGQGPQFIFQYYREEENGRGNFPPRFSGLQFPNYSSELNVNALELDDSALYLCASSLRSGGETQYFGPGTRLLVL.

The gene calls are TRBV5-1 and TRBJ1-6; tentatively, D is TRBD1 (5 bases). The CDR3 has 13 amino acids. The germline V and J ends were trimmed by 5 bases and 7 bases, with 10 bases remaining between them. CDR1 and CDR2 from the germline V gene are SGHRS and YFSETQ. The CDR3 loop reads CASRPDSNSPLHF. Here the CDR3 DNA reads TGCGCCAGCAGACCCGACAGCAATTCACCCCTCCACTTT.

This clone was observed once. The chain employs TRBV4-1 and TRBJ1-2, with TRBD1 as a possible D gene (5 bases). This CDR3 contains 14 residues. V lost 3 bases to trimming and J lost 5 bases, with 13 bases between them. Germline CDR1 is MGHRA and CDR2 is YSYEKL. CDR3 in amino acids: CASSQPGYAYGYTF. The CDR3 DNA reads TGCGCCAGCAGCCAGCCAGGGTACGCGTATGGCTACACCTTC.

The rearrangement uses TRBV2 and TRBJ2-2; 7 bases map to TRBD1. Germline assignment: CDR1 SNHLY and CDR2 FYNNEI. The J segment lost 2 bases and the V segment lost 6 bases, leaving 3 bases of the junction unmatched. This CDR3 has 14 amino acids. This chain's CDR3 is CASSRDRNTGELFF. CDR3 DNA sequence: TGTGCCAGCAGCCGGGACAGAAACACCGGGGAGCTGTTTTTT.

This sequence joins TRBV5-1 and TRBJ2-2, with TRBD2 as a possible D gene (6 bases). The germline gives CDR1 SGHRS, CDR2 YFSETQ. With 7 bases removed from V and 5 bases from J, the gap between germline ends came to 27 bases. CDR3 length: 18 residues. The CDR3 loop is CASGKSGQVFGGTGELFF. CDR3 nucleotide sequence: TGCGCCAGCGGGAAGAGCGGTCAGGTTTTTGGAGGGACCGGGGAGCTGTTTTTT.

V and J are TRBV18 and TRBJ2-3, with TRBD2 matching 7 bases. The CDR3 contains 16 residues. Trimming cost V 2 bases and J 5 bases; bases outside gene matches: 10. Germline CDR1 KGHSH, CDR2 LQKENI. The CDR3 spells CASSPYSSGVRDTQYF. The CDR3 nucleotides read TGTGCCAGCTCACCATATTCTAGCGGTGTTCGAGATACGCAGTATTTT.

This sequence joins TRBV11-2 and TRBJ1-1, with 7 bases fitting TRBD1. V lost 5 bases and J lost 9; bases outside the gene matches: 6. Germline V gene lookup returns CDR1 SGHAT and CDR2 FQNNGV. CDR3 length: 12 amino acids. The CDR3 DNA reads as TGTGCCAGCAGCCCCGGGACAGCAAAAGCTTTCTTT. This gives the protein CASSPGTAKAFF.

The V and J genes are TRBV5-8 and TRBJ1-3; 8 bases are shared with TRBD1. The CDR3 extends over 15 amino acids. V shed 4 bases, J shed 2 bases, and the junction held 5 bases outside the gene matches. From germline, CDR1 is SGHTS and CDR2 YDEGEE. CDR3 loop: CASSALQGAGNTIYF. The DNA of the CDR3 is TGTGCCAGCAGCGCGCTACAGGGGGCTGGAAACACCATATATTTT.